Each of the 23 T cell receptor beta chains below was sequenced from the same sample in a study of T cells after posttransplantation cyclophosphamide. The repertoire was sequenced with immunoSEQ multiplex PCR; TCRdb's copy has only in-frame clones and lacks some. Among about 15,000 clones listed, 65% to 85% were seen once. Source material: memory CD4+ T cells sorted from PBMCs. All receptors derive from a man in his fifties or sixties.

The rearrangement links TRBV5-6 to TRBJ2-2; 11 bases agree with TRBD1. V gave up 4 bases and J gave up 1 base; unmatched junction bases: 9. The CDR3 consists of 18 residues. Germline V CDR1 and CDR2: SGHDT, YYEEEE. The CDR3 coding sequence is TGTGCCAGCAGCCAACGAAGAGGGACAGGGGGGAACACCGGGGAGCTGTTTTTT. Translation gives CASSQRRGTGGNTGELFF.

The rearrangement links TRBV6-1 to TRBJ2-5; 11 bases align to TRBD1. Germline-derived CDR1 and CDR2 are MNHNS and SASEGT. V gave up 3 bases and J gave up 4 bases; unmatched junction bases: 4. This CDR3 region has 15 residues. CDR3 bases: TGTGCCAGCAGTGATTGGACAGGGGGCATAGAGACCCAGTACTTC. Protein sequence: CASSDWTGGIETQYF.

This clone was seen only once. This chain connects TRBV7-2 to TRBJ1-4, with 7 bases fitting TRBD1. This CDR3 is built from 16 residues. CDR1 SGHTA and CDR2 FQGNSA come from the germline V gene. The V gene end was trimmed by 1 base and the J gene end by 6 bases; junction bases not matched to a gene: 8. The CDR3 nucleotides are TGTGCCAGCAGCTTAGGGTGGGACAGTGTGTATGAAAAACTGTTTTTT. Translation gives CASSLGWDSVYEKLFF.

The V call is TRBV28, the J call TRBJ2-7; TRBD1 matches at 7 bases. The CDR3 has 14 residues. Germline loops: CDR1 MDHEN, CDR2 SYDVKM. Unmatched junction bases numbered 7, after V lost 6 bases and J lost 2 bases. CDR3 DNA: TGTGCCAGCAGAAAAGAAGGGACAGCCTACGAGCAGTACTTC. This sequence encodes CASRKEGTAYEQYF. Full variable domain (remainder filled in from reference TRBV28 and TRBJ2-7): DVKVTQSSRYLVKRTGEKVFLECVQDMDHENMFWYRQDPGLGLRLIYFSYDVKMKEKGDIPEGYSVSREKKERFSLILESASTNQTSMYLCASRKEGTAYEQYFGPGTRLTVT.

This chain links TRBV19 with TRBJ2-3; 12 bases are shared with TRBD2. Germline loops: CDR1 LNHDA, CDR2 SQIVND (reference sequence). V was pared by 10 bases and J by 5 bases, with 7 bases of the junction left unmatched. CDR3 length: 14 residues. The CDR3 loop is CATASGGAGDTQYF. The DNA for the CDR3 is TGTGCCACCGCTAGCGGGGGGGCCGGAGATACGCAGTATTTT.

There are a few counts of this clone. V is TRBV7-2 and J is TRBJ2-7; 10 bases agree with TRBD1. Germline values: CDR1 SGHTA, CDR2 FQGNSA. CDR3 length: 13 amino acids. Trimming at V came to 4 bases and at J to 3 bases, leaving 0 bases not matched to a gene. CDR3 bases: TGTGCCAGCAGCTGGACAGGGGGCTACGAGCAGTACTTC. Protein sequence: CASSWTGGYEQYF. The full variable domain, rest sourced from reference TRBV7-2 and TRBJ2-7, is GAGVSQSPSNKVTEKGKDVELRCDPISGHTALYWYRQSLGQGLEFLIYFQGNSAPDKSGLPSDRFSAERTGGSVSTLTIQRTQQEDSAVYLCASSWTGGYEQYFGPGTRLTVT.

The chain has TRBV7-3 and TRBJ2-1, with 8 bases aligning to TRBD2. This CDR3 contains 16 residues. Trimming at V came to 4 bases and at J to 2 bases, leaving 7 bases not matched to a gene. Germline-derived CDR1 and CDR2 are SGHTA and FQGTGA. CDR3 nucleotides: TGTGCCAGCAGCTCAACTAGCGGAAGGACCTACAATGAGCAGTTCTTC. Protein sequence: CASSSTSGRTYNEQFF.

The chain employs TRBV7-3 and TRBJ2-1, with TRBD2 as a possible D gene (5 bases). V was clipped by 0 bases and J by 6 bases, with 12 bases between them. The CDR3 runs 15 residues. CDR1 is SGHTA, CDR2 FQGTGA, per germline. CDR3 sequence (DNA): TGTGCCAGCAGCTTAACCCCCACTAGAAGCAATGAGCAGTTCTTC. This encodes CASSLTPTRSNEQFF.

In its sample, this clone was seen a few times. CDR3: CASNPRAAGGPQHF. CDR3 nucleotides: TGTGCCAGCAACCCGAGGGCAGCCGGGGGGCCCCAGCATTTT. J is TRBJ1-5 and V is TRBV19; tentatively, D is TRBD1 (5 bases). V gave up 9 bases and J gave up 9 bases, with 21 bases separating them. CDR1 and CDR2 (germline): LNHDA, SQIVND (reference sequence). The CDR3 extends over 14 amino acids.

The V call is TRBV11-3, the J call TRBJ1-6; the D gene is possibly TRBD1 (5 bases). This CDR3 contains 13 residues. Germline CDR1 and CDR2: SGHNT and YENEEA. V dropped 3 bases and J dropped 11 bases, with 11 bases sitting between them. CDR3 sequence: CASSLDRGTPLHF. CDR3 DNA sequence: TGTGCCAGCAGCTTGGATAGGGGAACACCCCTCCACTTT.

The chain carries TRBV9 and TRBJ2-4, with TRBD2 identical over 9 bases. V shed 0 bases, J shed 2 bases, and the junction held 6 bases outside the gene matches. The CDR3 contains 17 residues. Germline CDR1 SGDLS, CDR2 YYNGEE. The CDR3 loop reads CASSVVFSGGPKNIQYF. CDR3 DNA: TGTGCCAGCAGCGTAGTTTTTAGCGGGGGACCCAAAAACATTCAGTACTTC.

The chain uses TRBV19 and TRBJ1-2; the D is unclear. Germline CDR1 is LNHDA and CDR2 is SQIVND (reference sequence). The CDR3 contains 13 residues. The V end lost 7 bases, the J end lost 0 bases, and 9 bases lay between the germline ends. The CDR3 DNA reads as TGTGCCAGTAAACGCGGTCCTAACTATGGCTACACCTTC. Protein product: CASKRGPNYGYTF.

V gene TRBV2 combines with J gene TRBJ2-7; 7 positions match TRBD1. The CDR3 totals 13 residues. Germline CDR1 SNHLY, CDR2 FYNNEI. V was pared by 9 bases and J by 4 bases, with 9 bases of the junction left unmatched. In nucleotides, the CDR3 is TGTGCCAGAGATTCGACAGGGACGTACGAGCAGTACTTC. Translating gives CARDSTGTYEQYF.

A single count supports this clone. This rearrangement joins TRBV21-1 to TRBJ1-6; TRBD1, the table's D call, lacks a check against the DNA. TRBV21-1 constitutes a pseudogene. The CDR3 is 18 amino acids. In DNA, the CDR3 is TGTGCCAGCAGCAAAGGGGCCTTTCCGAGCTCCTATAATTCACCCCTCCACTTT. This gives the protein CASSKGAFPSSYNSPLHF.

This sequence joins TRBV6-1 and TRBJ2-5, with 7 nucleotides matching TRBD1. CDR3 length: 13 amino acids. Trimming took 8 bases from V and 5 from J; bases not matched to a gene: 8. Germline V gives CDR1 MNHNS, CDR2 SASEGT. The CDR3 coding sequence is TGTGCCAGCCACCCCCGCAGGGGGGAGACCCAGTACTTC. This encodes CASHPRRGETQYF.

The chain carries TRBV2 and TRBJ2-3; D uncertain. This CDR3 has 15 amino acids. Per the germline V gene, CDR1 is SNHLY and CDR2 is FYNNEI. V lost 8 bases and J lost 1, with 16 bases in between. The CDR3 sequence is CASSSIRGRTDTQYF. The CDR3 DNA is TGTGCCAGCTCCTCTATACGTGGGCGCACAGATACGCAGTATTTT.

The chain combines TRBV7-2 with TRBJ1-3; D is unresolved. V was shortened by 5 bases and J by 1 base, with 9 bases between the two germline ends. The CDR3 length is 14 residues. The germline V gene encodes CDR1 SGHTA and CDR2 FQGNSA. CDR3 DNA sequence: TGTGCCAGCAGCCCTAGGCGGTCTGGAAACACCATATATTTT. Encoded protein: CASSPRRSGNTIYF.

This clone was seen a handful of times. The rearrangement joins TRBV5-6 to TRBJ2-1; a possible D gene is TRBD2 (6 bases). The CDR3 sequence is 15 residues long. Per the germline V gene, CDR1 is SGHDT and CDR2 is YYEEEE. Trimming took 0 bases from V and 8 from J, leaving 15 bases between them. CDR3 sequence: CASSLVSGRFDEQFF. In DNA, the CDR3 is TGTGCCAGCAGCTTGGTTTCTGGGAGGTTCGATGAGCAGTTCTTC.

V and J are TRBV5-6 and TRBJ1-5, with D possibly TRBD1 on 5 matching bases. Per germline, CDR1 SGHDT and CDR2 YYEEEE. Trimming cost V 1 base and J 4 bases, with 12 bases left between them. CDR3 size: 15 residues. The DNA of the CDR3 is TGTGCCAGCAGCTTGTATCTCGGACAAAATCAGCCCCAGCATTTT. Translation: CASSLYLGQNQPQHF.

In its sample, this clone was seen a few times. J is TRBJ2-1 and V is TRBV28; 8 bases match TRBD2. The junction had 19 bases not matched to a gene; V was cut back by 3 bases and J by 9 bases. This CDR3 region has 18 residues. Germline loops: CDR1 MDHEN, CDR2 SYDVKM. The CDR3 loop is CASSFLTGTRRRGVEQFF. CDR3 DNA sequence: TGTGCCAGCAGTTTCTTGACCGGGACTAGAAGGAGGGGCGTTGAGCAGTTCTTC.

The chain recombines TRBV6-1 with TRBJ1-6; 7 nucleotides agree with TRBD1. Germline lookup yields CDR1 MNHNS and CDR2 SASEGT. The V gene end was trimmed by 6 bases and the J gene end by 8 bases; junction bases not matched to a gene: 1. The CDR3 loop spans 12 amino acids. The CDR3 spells CASRGTDSPLHF. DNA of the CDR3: TGTGCCAGCAGGGGGACAGATTCACCCCTCCACTTT.

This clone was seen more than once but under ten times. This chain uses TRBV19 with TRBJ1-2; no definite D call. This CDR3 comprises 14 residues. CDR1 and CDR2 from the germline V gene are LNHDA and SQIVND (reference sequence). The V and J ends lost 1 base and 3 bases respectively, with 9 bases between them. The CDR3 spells CASSIAYSYYGYTF. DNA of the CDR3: TGTGCCAGTAGTATAGCTTACAGTTACTATGGCTACACCTTC.

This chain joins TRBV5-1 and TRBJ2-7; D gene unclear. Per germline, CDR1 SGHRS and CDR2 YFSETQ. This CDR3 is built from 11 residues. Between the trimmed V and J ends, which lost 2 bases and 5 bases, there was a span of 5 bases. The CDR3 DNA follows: TGCGCCAGCAGCTTTAGCAACGAGCAGTACTTC. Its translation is CASSFSNEQYF.